This TCR beta chain was found in a study of beta chain features in type 1 diabetes (dated by TCRdb to the late 2010s). Regarding the complete study: Mean age, gender distribution, total cell number and subset yield were not different between patients and healthy donors. In the study, TCRB repertoires of sorted circulating CD4+ T cell subsets from recently diagnosed type 1 diabetes patients were compared with those of matched healthy donors. A total of around 110,000,000 sorted cells were examined across all samples, and RNA yield correlated strongly with the number of cells per subset. Regulatory and stem cell-like memory subsets were isolated from only 8 patients and roughly 8 healthy donors, whereas naive and central memory subsets came from all 30 or so donors.

The entire isolated RNA was reverse transcribed using the High Capacity cDNA Reverse Transcription Kit, and thus expressed TCRB transcripts were sequenced. Deep immunoSEQ sequencing was applied to naive, central memory and regulatory T cell samples, giving an average of around 3.8 million total reads per sample. Sorted cells were lysed in RLT buffer and RNA was extracted with DNase-treated RNeasy Micro or Mini kits, depending on cell number. To prevent cross-contamination, each cell subset was processed individually, whereas patient and healthy donor samples were processed jointly. The immunoSEQ multiplex PCR was used to amplify TCRB sequences from cDNA, generating 87-bp fragments that spanned the CDR3 region. The amplicons were sequenced using the Illumina HiSeq platform. As for how the authors treated the data: PCR bias was computationally corrected using synthetic template baselines, reads within Hamming distance 2 were collapsed, and singletons that could not be merged were discarded. Reads were aligned against IMGT so that V, D and J genes, CDR3 length and insertions or deletions at six rearrangement sites could be assigned. Clonotype counts were normalized to sorted cell number within each subset before computing true diversity and Gini coefficients with the tcR R package. The overlap coefficient, calculated on TCRB nucleotide sequences, was used to quantify repertoire sharing. Out-of-frame TCRB sequences from naive cells were analyzed as a proxy for the pre-selection repertoire. Drawn from immuneACCESS, this table holds only the in-frame rearrangements with V and J called that TCRdb kept. Clones are partly lost; checked studies trace under half to an unresolved V gene and leave the rest unexplained. That table furnishes V, J and clone size, whereas the DNA furnished D and trimming. A total of about 350,000 clones appear in this sample, less than 20% of them only once. The top ten clones comprise 0.035% to 0.055% of the sample.

CDR1 and CDR2 are read off the germline V gene as SGHTA and FQGTGA. The cysteine opens and the phenylalanine closes a CDR3 of 13 amino acids. Of the read, only the CDR3 DNA is kept; its 39 bases are in frame from base 1. V is clipped by 2 bases and J by 10 bases, and the sequence between their germline boundaries is 9 bases long. This clone was recorded a few times. The specificity of this receptor is unknown. The sample holds no much larger clone one base away, and base qualities are not on file. The paper as a whole reports these results and caveats: Because small numbers of individuals were included in the HLA sub-analyses, any influence of HLA type on TCRB rearrangement was left unresolved. A moderate but significant shortening of TCRB CDR3 length was observed in type 1 diabetes patients in all four CD4+ subsets. At VDJ recombination sites, type 1 diabetes patients had fewer insertions and more deleted nucleotides, which implies abnormalities in thymic rearrangement. Shorter templates might have been favored by PCR, but patient and control samples were amplified and corrected together, so both groups would have been affected equally by any skew. Naive, central memory and regulatory TCRB repertoires appeared to be more alike among patients than among healthy donors. Because cDNA rather than genomic DNA was sequenced, highly expressing activated cells could have been over-represented, although no difference in activation and CD3 levels was found between groups.

Each donor gave one peripheral blood draw, around 0.12 L on average, collected into heparinised tubes. Naive, central memory, regulatory and stem cell-like memory CD4+ T cells were sorted on a BD FACSAria II using a panel including CD45RO, CCR7, CD25, CD127, CD95 and CD27. A purity above 98% was achieved for all sorted populations. PBMCs were separated immediately by Lymphoprep density gradient centrifugation and were stained directly, without being cultured. Samples were stained and sorted in pairs, with one healthy donor and one patient per experiment, so that batch effects were minimized. Here the chain combines TRBV7-3 and TRBJ1-6; possibly the D gene is TRBD1, per 5 matching bases. The TCR comes from a woman in her late teens or twenties in good health. Sequencing used naive CD4+ T cells from blood. The meaning of the sample's cell subset or site label: true naive CD4+ T cells. The DNA sequence is as follows: TGTGCCAGCAGCTTACAGGGTAACTCACCCCTCCACTTT. It is translated as CASSLQGNSPLHF.